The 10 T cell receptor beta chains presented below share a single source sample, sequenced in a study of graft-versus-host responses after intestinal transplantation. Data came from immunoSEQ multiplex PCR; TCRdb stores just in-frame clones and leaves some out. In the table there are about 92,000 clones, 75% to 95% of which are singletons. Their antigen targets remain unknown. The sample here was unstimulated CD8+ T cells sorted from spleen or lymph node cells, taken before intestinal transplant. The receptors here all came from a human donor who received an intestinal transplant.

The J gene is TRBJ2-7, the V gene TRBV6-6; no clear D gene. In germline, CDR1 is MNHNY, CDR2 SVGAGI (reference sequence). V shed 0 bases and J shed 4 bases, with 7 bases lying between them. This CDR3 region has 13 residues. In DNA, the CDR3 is TGTGCCAGCAGTTACTCGAGTACATACGAGCAGTACTTC. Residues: CASSYSSTYEQYF.

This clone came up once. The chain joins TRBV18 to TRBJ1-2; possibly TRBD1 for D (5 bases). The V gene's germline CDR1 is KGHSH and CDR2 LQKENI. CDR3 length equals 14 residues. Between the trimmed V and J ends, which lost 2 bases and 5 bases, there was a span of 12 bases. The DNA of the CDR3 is TGTGCCAGCTCACCATACGCAGGGTTTTATGGCTACACCTTC. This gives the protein CASSPYAGFYGYTF.

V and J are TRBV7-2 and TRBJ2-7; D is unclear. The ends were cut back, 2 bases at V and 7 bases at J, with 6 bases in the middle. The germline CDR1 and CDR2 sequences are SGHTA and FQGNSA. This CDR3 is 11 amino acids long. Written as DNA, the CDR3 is TGTGCCAGCAGCTTATTGTTTGAGCAGTACTTC. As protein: CASSLLFEQYF.

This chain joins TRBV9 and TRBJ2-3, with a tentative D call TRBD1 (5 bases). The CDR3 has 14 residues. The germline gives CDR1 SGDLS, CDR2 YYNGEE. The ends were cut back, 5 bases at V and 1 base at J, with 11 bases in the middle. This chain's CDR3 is CASSPRVGTDTQYF. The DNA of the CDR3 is TGTGCCAGCAGTCCCAGGGTGGGCACAGATACGCAGTATTTT.

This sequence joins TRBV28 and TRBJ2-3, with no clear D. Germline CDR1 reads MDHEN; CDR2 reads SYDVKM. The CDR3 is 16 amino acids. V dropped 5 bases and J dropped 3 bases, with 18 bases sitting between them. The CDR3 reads CASSPWRIARTDTQYF. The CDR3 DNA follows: TGTGCCAGCAGTCCCTGGCGGATAGCCCGAACAGATACGCAGTATTTT. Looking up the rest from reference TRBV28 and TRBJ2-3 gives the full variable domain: DVKVTQSSRYLVKRTGEKVFLECVQDMDHENMFWYRQDPGLGLRLIYFSYDVKMKEKGDIPEGYSVSREKKERFSLILESASTNQTSMYLCASSPWRIARTDTQYFGPGTRLTVL.

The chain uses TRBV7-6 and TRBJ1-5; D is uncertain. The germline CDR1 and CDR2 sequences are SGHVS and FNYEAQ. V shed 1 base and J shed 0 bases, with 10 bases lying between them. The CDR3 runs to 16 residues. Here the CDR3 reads CASSLGPGGSNQPQHF. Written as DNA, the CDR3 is TGTGCCAGCAGCTTAGGCCCGGGTGGTAGCAATCAGCCCCAGCATTTT.

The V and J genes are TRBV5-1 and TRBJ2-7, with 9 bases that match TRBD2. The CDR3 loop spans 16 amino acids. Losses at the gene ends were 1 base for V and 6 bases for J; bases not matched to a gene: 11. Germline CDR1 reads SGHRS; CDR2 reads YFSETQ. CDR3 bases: TGCGCCAGCAGCTTGAGTAGGTCTAGCGGGATTATCGAGCAGTACTTC. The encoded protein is CASSLSRSSGIIEQYF.

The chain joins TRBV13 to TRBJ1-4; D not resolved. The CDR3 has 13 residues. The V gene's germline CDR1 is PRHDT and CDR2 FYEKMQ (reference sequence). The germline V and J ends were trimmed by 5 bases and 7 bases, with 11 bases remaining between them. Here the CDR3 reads CASSIKAAEKLFF. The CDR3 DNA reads TGTGCCAGCAGCATTAAGGCGGCTGAAAAACTGTTTTTT.

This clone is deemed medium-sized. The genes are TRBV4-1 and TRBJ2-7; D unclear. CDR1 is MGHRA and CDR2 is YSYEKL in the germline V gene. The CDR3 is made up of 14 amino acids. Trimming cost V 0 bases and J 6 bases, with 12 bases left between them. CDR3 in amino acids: CASSQEALWSEQYF. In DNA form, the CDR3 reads TGCGCCAGCAGCCAAGAGGCTCTGTGGTCCGAGCAGTACTTC.

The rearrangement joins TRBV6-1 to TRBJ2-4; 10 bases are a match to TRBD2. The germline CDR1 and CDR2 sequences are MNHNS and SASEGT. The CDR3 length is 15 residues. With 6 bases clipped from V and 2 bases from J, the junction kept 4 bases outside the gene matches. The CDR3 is CASSPSGSSKNIQYF. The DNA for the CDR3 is TGTGCCAGCAGCCCTAGCGGGAGCTCCAAAAACATTCAGTACTTC.